A single sample gave rise to the 8 T cell receptor beta chains below, sequenced in a study of multiple sclerosis patients with progressive multifocal leukoencephalopathy. Described time point: five to six months of natalizumab therapy. Produced via immunoSEQ multiplex PCR; TCRdb's table is partial and in-frame only. The sample records 29,000 or so clones, 85% to 90% being singletons. The sequenced sample was PBMCs, obtained from a patient treated with natalizumab. The origin of the receptors is a human donor with multiple sclerosis.

This chain uses TRBV30 with TRBJ2-7; the match to TRBD1 covers 8 bases. CDR3 length equals 13 residues. Trimming at V came to 5 bases and at J to 2 bases, leaving 5 bases not matched to a gene. CDR1 is GTSNPN and CDR2 is SVGIG in the germline V gene (reference sequence). CDR3 DNA: TGTGCCTGGTGCCGGGACAGGCCCTACGAGCAGTACTTC. It yields the protein CAWCRDRPYEQYF.

The V gene is TRBV25-1, the J gene TRBJ1-4; D not certain. The CDR3 runs to 12 residues. Germline V lookup: CDR1 MGHDK, CDR2 SYGVNS. The ends were cut back, 4 bases at V and 8 bases at J, with 8 bases in the middle. The chain's CDR3 is CASSVSWEKLFF. As DNA, the CDR3 is TGTGCCAGCAGTGTCTCGTGGGAAAAACTGTTTTTT.

The chain couples TRBV19 to TRBJ2-1; TRBD2 matches 12 bases. Trimming cost V 7 bases and J 6 bases; bases outside gene matches: 7. The CDR3 consists of 15 residues. The V gene's germline CDR1 is LNHDA and CDR2 SQIVND (reference sequence). CDR3 DNA: TGTGCCAGTACCCCTAGCGGGAGGGCTCTCAATGAGCAGTTCTTC. This encodes CASTPSGRALNEQFF. Full variable domain (remainder filled in from reference TRBV19 and TRBJ2-1): DGGITQSPKYLFRKEGQNVTLSCEQNLNHDAMYWYRQDPGQGLRLIYYSQIVNDFQKGDIAEGYSVSREKKESFPLTVTSAQKNPTAFYLCASTPSGRALNEQFFGPGTRLTVL.

This chain uses TRBV5-1 with TRBJ1-4; TRBD1 might be the D (6 bases). Trimming removed 4 bases from V and 7 bases from J, with 20 bases in between. CDR3 length: 16 amino acids. CDR1 and CDR2 (germline): SGHRS, YFSETQ. CDR3 region: CASSPRGQGPSEKLFF. Written as DNA, the CDR3 is TGCGCCAGCAGCCCCAGGGGCCAAGGACCCAGTGAAAAACTGTTTTTT.

The rearrangement uses TRBV7-9 and TRBJ1-2; no definite D call. V lost 4 bases and J lost 4, with 10 bases in between. The CDR3 extends over 13 amino acids. The germline V gene encodes CDR1 SEHNR and CDR2 FQNEAQ (reference sequence). CDR3 protein: CASSSYTGYGYTF. CDR3 DNA: TGTGCCAGCAGCTCCTACACTGGCTATGGCTACACCTTC.

The chain links TRBV6-1 to TRBJ1-3; 8 nucleotides align to TRBD1. Germline lookup yields CDR1 MNHNS and CDR2 SASEGT. The CDR3 length is 14 residues. The junction had 4 bases not matched to a gene; V was cut back by 6 bases and J by 3 bases. CDR3 nucleotides: TGTGCCAGCAGACTAGACAGGGGTGGAAACACCATATATTTT. This codes for CASRLDRGGNTIYF.

The rearrangement joins TRBV18 to TRBJ1-1, with 11 positions matching TRBD1. In germline, CDR1 is KGHSH, CDR2 LQKENI. The CDR3 loop spans 14 amino acids. V was pared by 5 bases and J by 3 bases, with 2 bases of the junction left unmatched. The CDR3 sequence: CASSAGQGDTEAFF. The CDR3 region has the DNA TGTGCCAGCTCAGCGGGACAGGGGGACACTGAAGCTTTCTTT.

The V gene is TRBV7-8, the J gene TRBJ2-3; no clear D gene. Germline CDR1 SGHVS, CDR2 FQNEAQ. The CDR3 extends over 13 amino acids. Trimming cost V 4 bases and J 2 bases, with 7 bases left between them. The CDR3: CASSSLPTDTQYF. DNA for the CDR3: TGTGCCAGCAGCTCCCTCCCCACAGATACGCAGTATTTT.